The 30 T cell receptor beta chains presented below share a single source sample, sequenced in a study of blood T cell repertoires in COVID-19. Sequenced by immunoSEQ multiplex PCR; TCRdb stores in-frame clones only, minus some. Here the sample spans some 20,000 clones, 87% being singletons. The sequenced sample consisted of peripheral blood. The receptors stem from a human donor in a cohort sampled during active COVID-19. The donor label of this sample is uncertain.

This clone was detected only once. This rearrangement joins TRBV9 to TRBJ1-1, with a possible D match to TRBD1 (6 bases). Germline CDR1 is SGDLS and CDR2 is YYNGEE. Trimming pared 3 bases from V and 0 bases from J, leaving 15 bases between. The CDR3 covers 16 residues. For the CDR3, the DNA is TGTGCCAGCAGCGCCGGGGGGGCAACCATGAACACTGAAGCTTTCTTT. Translating gives CASSAGGATMNTEAFF.

The CDR3 nucleotides are TGTGCCTGGAGAGCACCGACAGGGGCGTATCAGCCCCAGCATTTT. It specifies CAWRAPTGAYQPQHF. V and J are TRBV30 and TRBJ1-5; 8 bases align to TRBD1. The junction had 9 bases not matched to a gene; V was cut back by 3 bases and J by 5 bases. CDR1 is GTSNPN, CDR2 SVGIG, per germline (reference sequence). CDR3 size: 15 residues.

V is TRBV25-1 and J is TRBJ2-5, with D possibly matching TRBD1 (6 bases). This CDR3 contains 14 residues. The V gene lost 4 bases and the J gene lost 0 bases, with 9 bases spanning the gap. Germline V CDR1 and CDR2: MGHDK, SYGVNS. The CDR3 loop reads CASSVQGYQETQYF. CDR3 DNA: TGTGCCAGCAGTGTCCAGGGGTACCAAGAGACCCAGTACTTC.

This clone was observed once. The V gene is TRBV10-1, the J gene TRBJ2-2; 7 bases fit TRBD1. The CDR3 spans 17 residues. The ends lost 6 bases at V and 1 base at J; junction bases unmatched: 11. In germline, CDR1 is WNHNN, CDR2 SYGVQD (reference sequence). DNA for the CDR3: TGCGCCAGCAGGCCGAACTCGGACAGGAAGAACACCGGGGAGCTGTTTTTT. It encodes CASRPNSDRKNTGELFF.

The rearrangement links TRBV28 to TRBJ1-2; D is uncertain. Trimming stripped 2 bases from V and 4 bases from J, with 5 bases between. In germline, CDR1 is MDHEN, CDR2 SYDVKM. The CDR3 contains 12 residues. The CDR3 protein is CASSLNTYGYTF. The DNA of the CDR3 is TGTGCCAGCAGTTTAAACACCTATGGCTACACCTTC.

The DNA of the CDR3 is TGTGCCAGCAGCCAATCTCTGTCCGGCTACACCTTC. It specifies CASSQSLSGYTF. The chain has TRBV3-1 (or the pseudogene TRBV3-2) and TRBJ1-2, with no clear D. This CDR3 has 12 residues. V was pared by 2 bases and J by 8 bases, with 9 bases between. Germline V lookup: CDR1 LGHDT, CDR2 YNNKEL (reference sequence).

The CDR3, as DNA: TGTGCCAGCAGCCCTCGGACTAGCGGGACGGGCACCGGGGAGCTGTTTTTT. It codes for CASSPRTSGTGTGELFF. The chain has TRBV7-9 and TRBJ2-2; 12 bases are shared with TRBD2. This CDR3 contains 17 residues. Germline CDR1 is SEHNR and CDR2 is FQNEAQ (reference sequence). The trim removed 5 bases at V and 4 bases at J, leaving 8 bases unmatched.

The rearrangement links TRBV7-2 to TRBJ1-5; D unclear. The CDR3 extends over 14 amino acids. The V and J ends lost 1 base and 2 bases respectively, with 6 bases between them. Germline V gene data show CDR1 as SGHTA and CDR2 as FQGNSA. CDR3 nucleotides: TGTGCCAGCAGCTTAGTATTTCGCAATCAGCCCCAGCATTTT. Its protein is CASSLVFRNQPQHF. Full variable domain (rest looked up from reference TRBV7-2 and TRBJ1-5): GAGVSQSPSNKVTEKGKDVELRCDPISGHTALYWYRQSLGQGLEFLIYFQGNSAPDKSGLPSDRFSAERTGGSVSTLTIQRTQQEDSAVYLCASSLVFRNQPQHFGDGTRLSIL.

The chain employs TRBV5-1 and TRBJ1-1, with 9 bases lining up with TRBD1. The V and J ends lost 4 bases and 5 bases, in that order; junction bases with no gene match: 9. The CDR3 spans 15 residues. The germline V gene encodes CDR1 SGHRS and CDR2 YFSETQ. Here the CDR3 reads CASSPRTGAGTEAFF. The CDR3 coding sequence is TGCGCCAGCAGCCCCCGGACAGGGGCGGGAACTGAAGCTTTCTTT. Complete variable domain (other parts from reference TRBV5-1 and TRBJ1-1): KAGVTQTPRYLIKTRGQQVTLSCSPISGHRSVSWYQQTPGQGLQFLFEYFSETQRNKGNFPGRFSGRQFSNSRSEMNVSTLELGDSALYLCASSPRTGAGTEAFFGQGTRLTVV.

This sequence joins TRBV4-1 and TRBJ1-5; D is unresolved. The germline CDR1 and CDR2 sequences are MGHRA and YSYEKL. This CDR3 has 15 residues. Trimming removed 0 bases from V and 4 bases from J, with 10 bases in between. The chain's CDR3 is CASSQEWRLNQPQHF. In DNA form, the CDR3 reads TGCGCCAGCAGCCAAGAATGGAGACTTAATCAGCCCCAGCATTTT.

Only one count was recorded for this clone. The chain links TRBV4-1 to TRBJ2-2; the match to TRBD2 covers 10 bases. The germline gives CDR1 MGHRA, CDR2 YSYEKL. The junction had 5 bases not matched to a gene; V was cut back by 0 bases and J by 7 bases. This CDR3 has 16 residues. Here the CDR3 reads CASSQDLAGEIGELFF. As DNA, the CDR3 is TGCGCCAGCAGCCAAGACCTAGCGGGAGAGATCGGGGAGCTGTTTTTT.

This clone was seen more than once but under ten times. This chain links TRBV12-3 or TRBV12-4 with TRBJ1-1, with D perhaps matching TRBD1 (5 bases). The CDR3 has 13 residues. Between the trimmed V and J ends, which lost 6 bases and 1 base, there was a span of 9 bases. The CDR3 DNA reads as TGTGCCAGCAGAAACCAGGGGAACACTGAAGCTTTCTTT. Translating it yields CASRNQGNTEAFF.

The chain recombines TRBV5-1 with TRBJ2-7; a weak D match, TRBD1 (5 bases). Germline assignment: CDR1 SGHRS and CDR2 YFSETQ. V was shortened by 5 bases and J by 0 bases, with 9 bases between the two germline ends. The CDR3 contains 13 residues. The CDR3 sequence: CASSPGNSYEQYF. The CDR3 DNA reads TGCGCCAGCAGTCCAGGGAACTCCTACGAGCAGTACTTC.

This chain joins TRBV7-2 and TRBJ2-1, with 8 bases identical to TRBD2. V gave up 2 bases and J gave up 4 bases; unmatched junction bases: 4. CDR3 length: 15 amino acids. The germline V gene has CDR1 SGHTA and CDR2 FQGNSA. The CDR3 DNA reads as TGTGCCAGCAGCTTAACAGCGGGAGATTACAATGAGCAGTTCTTC. It codes for CASSLTAGDYNEQFF.

The chain uses TRBV6-1 and TRBJ2-7, with TRBD2 matching over 8 bases. V was pared by 3 bases and J by 6 bases, with 7 bases of the junction left unmatched. CDR3 length: 14 residues. CDR1 is MNHNS, CDR2 SASEGT, per germline. CDR3 residues: CASSDGLAWAEQYF. The CDR3 bases are TGTGCCAGCAGTGACGGACTAGCATGGGCCGAGCAGTACTTC.

The sample holds one count of this clone. The V gene is TRBV7-2, the J gene TRBJ1-5; D not certain. Germline V CDR1 and CDR2: SGHTA, FQGNSA. The CDR3 length is 15 residues. V was shortened by 4 bases and J by 2 bases, with 12 bases between the two germline ends. CDR3 nucleotides: TGTGCCAGCAGCTCATTCCAGGTGGGCAATCAGCCCCAGCATTTT. Its protein is CASSSFQVGNQPQHF.

The V and J genes are TRBV2 and TRBJ2-4; TRBD1 matches 10 bases. The CDR3 is made up of 14 amino acids. Germline V gene sequence: CDR1 SNHLY, CDR2 FYNNEI. Trimming cost V 8 bases and J 8 bases; bases outside gene matches: 9. DNA for the CDR3: TGTGCCAGCTCATTGACAGGGGGCGAGGACATTCAGTACTTC. Residues: CASSLTGGEDIQYF.

This chain uses TRBV6-1 with TRBJ1-4; 8 bases agree with TRBD1. This CDR3 is 13 amino acids long. Germline lookup yields CDR1 MNHNS and CDR2 SASEGT. V shed 3 bases and J 12 bases; nucleotides not matched to a gene: 6. This CDR3 reads CASSDNRGRELFF. DNA for the CDR3: TGTGCCAGCAGTGATAACAGGGGGAGAGAACTGTTTTTT.

DNA for the CDR3: TGTGCCAGTAGTGGAGGGACTAGCGGGACCCCTAGCACAGATACGCAGTATTTT. Its translation: CASSGGTSGTPSTDTQYF. The genes are TRBV19 and TRBJ2-3; 13 positions agree with TRBD2. Germline lookup yields CDR1 LNHDA and CDR2 SQIVND (reference sequence). Trimming at V came to 5 bases and at J to 0 bases, leaving 8 bases not matched to a gene. This CDR3 spans 18 amino acids. Using reference TRBV19 and TRBJ2-3 for the parts outside the CDR3, the full variable domain is DGGITQSPKYLFRKEGQNVTLSCEQNLNHDAMYWYRQDPGQGLRLIYYSQIVNDFQKGDIAEGYSVSREKKESFPLTVTSAQKNPTAFYLCASSGGTSGTPSTDTQYFGPGTRLTVL.

This clone is labeled as medium-sized (0.01 to 0.1%). The rearrangement joins TRBV6-5 to TRBJ2-1, with TRBD2 identical over 11 bases. Germline-derived CDR1 and CDR2 are MNHEY and SVGAGI. The CDR3 runs to 16 residues. Trimming at V came to 3 bases and at J to 3 bases, leaving 4 bases not matched to a gene. CDR3 nucleotide sequence: TGTGCCAGCAGTTATTCTAGCGGGAGGCGCTACAATGAGCAGTTCTTC. It specifies CASSYSSGRRYNEQFF.

This clone was found a few times. V and J are TRBV9 and TRBJ2-7; TRBD2 matches 7 bases. Germline loops: CDR1 SGDLS, CDR2 YYNGEE. CDR3 length equals 13 residues. Trimming removed 7 bases from V and 2 bases from J; junction bases left unmatched: 6. The CDR3 nucleotides read TGTGCCAGCGATGGGGGGGGTCCCTACGAGCAGTACTTC. Protein: CASDGGGPYEQYF.

The chain combines TRBV19 with TRBJ2-1, with TRBD1 matching 10 bases. CDR1 LNHDA and CDR2 SQIVND come from the germline V gene (reference sequence). The CDR3 runs 16 residues. The J segment lost 5 bases and the V segment lost 8 bases, leaving 12 bases of the junction unmatched. The CDR3 nucleotides are TGTGCCAGTCAGGCCCTGGGACAGGGGAATCACAATGAGCAGTTCTTC. As protein: CASQALGQGNHNEQFF. The full variable domain, in which reference TRBV19 and TRBJ2-1 provide the parts outside the CDR3, is DGGITQSPKYLFRKEGQNVTLSCEQNLNHDAMYWYRQDPGQGLRLIYYSQIVNDFQKGDIAEGYSVSREKKESFPLTVTSAQKNPTAFYLCASQALGQGNHNEQFFGPGTRLTVL.

CDR3 region: CASQAGGVETQYF. CDR3 in DNA: TGTGCCAGCCAGGCAGGGGGCGTGGAGACCCAGTACTTC. This sequence joins TRBV6-6 and TRBJ2-5; the match to TRBD1 covers 8 bases. Trimming at V came to 8 bases and at J to 5 bases, leaving 7 bases not matched to a gene. Germline-derived CDR1 and CDR2 are MNHNY and SVGAGI (reference sequence). The CDR3 extends over 13 amino acids.

The chain joins TRBV5-1 to TRBJ2-3; 7 bases align to TRBD2. The trim removed 4 bases at V and 7 bases at J, leaving 15 bases unmatched. This CDR3 contains 16 residues. Germline loops: CDR1 SGHRS, CDR2 YFSETQ. CDR3 in amino acids: CASSNTRTSLVYTQYF. For the CDR3, the DNA is TGCGCCAGCAGCAACACTCGGACTAGTCTAGTTTATACGCAGTATTTT.

This clone was recorded once. The rearrangement uses TRBV9 and TRBJ2-5, with D maybe TRBD2 (5 bases). Germline V gene lookup returns CDR1 SGDLS and CDR2 YYNGEE. Between the trimmed V and J ends, which lost 5 bases and 0 bases, there was a span of 8 bases. The CDR3 runs 13 residues. CDR3: CASSLGDQETQYF. The CDR3 DNA reads TGTGCCAGCAGTCTGGGAGACCAAGAGACCCAGTACTTC.

DNA of the CDR3: TGCGCCAGCAGTACCCTAGCTCAATCCCACGCGTTCTTC. Translated, it gives CASSTLAQSHAFF. The chain couples TRBV10-2 to TRBJ2-1, with a tentative D call TRBD2 (5 bases). Between the trimmed V and J ends, which lost 5 bases and 15 bases, there was a span of 20 bases. CDR1 WSHSY and CDR2 SAAADI come from the germline V gene. This CDR3 spans 13 amino acids.

J is TRBJ1-6 and V is TRBV10-3; 7 bases match TRBD1. The CDR3 totals 14 residues. V was clipped by 10 bases and J by 9 bases; unmatched bases: 12. Germline V CDR1 and CDR2: ENHRY, SYGVKD. This CDR3 is CATQQTGSSSPLHF. For the CDR3, the DNA is TGTGCCACCCAACAGACAGGGTCAAGTTCACCCCTCCACTTT.

The CDR3 region has the DNA TGTGCCAGTAGCCCCCCGCGGGCAGTGAACACTGAAGCTTTCTTT. Translated: CASSPPRAVNTEAFF. The chain carries TRBV19 and TRBJ1-1; D is undetermined. V lost 6 bases and J lost 0, with 14 bases in between. The germline gives CDR1 LNHDA, CDR2 SQIVND (reference sequence). The length of the CDR3 is 15 residues.

This clone was counted once. The rearrangement joins TRBV5-1 to TRBJ1-4; unclear D gene. Deletions cut 0 bases from V and 5 bases from J, with 11 bases between. Looked up from germline, CDR1 is SGHRS and CDR2 is YFSETQ. The CDR3 spans 15 residues. Written as DNA, the CDR3 is TGCGCCAGCAGCTTGGCCACAGCAATGAATGAAAAACTGTTTTTT. Its translation: CASSLATAMNEKLFF.

The V gene is TRBV6-5, the J gene TRBJ2-3, with D unresolved. Trimming stripped 2 bases from V and 0 bases from J, with 6 bases between. CDR3 length equals 14 residues. CDR1 MNHEY and CDR2 SVGAGI come from the germline V gene. CDR3 protein: CASSYRVSTDTQYF. CDR3 nucleotide sequence: TGTGCCAGCAGTTACCGGGTGAGCACAGATACGCAGTATTTT.